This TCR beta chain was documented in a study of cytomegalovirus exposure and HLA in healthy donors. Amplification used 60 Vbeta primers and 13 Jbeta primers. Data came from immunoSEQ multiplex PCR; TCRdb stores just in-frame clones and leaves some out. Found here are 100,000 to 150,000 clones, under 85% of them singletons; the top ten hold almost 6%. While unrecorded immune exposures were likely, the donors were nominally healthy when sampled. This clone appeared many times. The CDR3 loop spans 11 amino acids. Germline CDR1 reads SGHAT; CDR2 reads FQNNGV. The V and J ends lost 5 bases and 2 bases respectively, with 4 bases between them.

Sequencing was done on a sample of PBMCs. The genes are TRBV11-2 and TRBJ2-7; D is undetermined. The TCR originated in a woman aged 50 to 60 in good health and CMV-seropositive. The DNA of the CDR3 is TGTGCCAGCAGCGTTACCTACGAGCAGTACTTC. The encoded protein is CASSVTYEQYF.